The next 12 T cell receptor beta chains were all read from a single sample in a study of tissue T cells after allogeneic stem cell transplantation. TCRdb's copy holds only in-frame clones and misses some; the assay was immunoSEQ multiplex PCR. The data contain 1,800 or so clones, approximately 60% of them singletons. Indicated time point: mouse harvest day 7 after allogeneic transplant. Mouse grafts combined 10^7 T-cell-depleted bone marrow cells with 10^6 splenic CD5+ T cells. Sequencing used liver tissue. Source of these receptors: a female BALB/c mouse given C57BL/6 T cells with graft-versus-host disease after an allogeneic hematopoietic cell transplant.

About this clone: Mouse names are used for the genes. The read ends 1 residue before the CDR3 terminus; that terminus is restored from the germline J gene. V usage is TRBV12-1 and J usage is TRBJ2-5; D is unresolved. Trimming shortened V by 1 base and J by 0 bases, and 7 bases separated the two germline ends. Germline assignment: CDR1 SGHSN and CDR2 HYEKVE. This CDR3 is built from 14 residues. The covered CDR3 bases are TGTGCCAGCTCTCTAGGCAGGAACCAAGACACCCAGTAC. This gives the protein CASSLGRNQDTQY. The entire CDR3 is CASSLGRNQDTQYF.

With regard to this clone: Any gene name here is a mouse gene name. The read finishes 1 residue shy of the CDR3 end, and the germline J gene is used to complete it. V usage is TRBV16 and J usage is TRBJ2-7, with 7 bases identical to TRBD1. The CDR3 covers 12 residues. V gave up 5 bases and J gave up 4 bases; unmatched junction bases: 2. Germline values: CDR1 SGHSA, CDR2 FRNQAP. Partial CDR3 DNA: TGTGCAAGCAGCGGGGGACAGTATGAACAGTAC. It yields the protein CASSGGQYEQY. In full, the CDR3 is CASSGGQYEQYF.

This clone has a handful of counts. Mouse germline and gene names are used. The CDR3 is cut off 1 residue early in the read; its end comes from the germline J gene. This sequence joins TRBV26 and TRBJ1-3, with 7 bases matching TRBD1. Per germline, CDR1 KGHPV and CDR2 FQNQEV (reference sequence). This CDR3 has 15 residues. J was trimmed by 4 bases and V by 0 bases; bases with no gene match: 3. CDR3 DNA (partial): TGTGCCAGCAGTCTGTCCCCAGGGGGGGGAAATACGCTCTAT. As protein: CASSLSPGGGNTLY. In full, the CDR3 is CASSLSPGGGNTLYF.

Concerning this clone itself: The gene names here belong to mouse. Coverage ceases 1 residue before the CDR3 finishes, and the germline J gene fills in the end. This chain uses TRBV12-1 with TRBJ2-2, with 9 bases matching TRBD1. This CDR3 comprises 14 residues. Germline CDR1 and CDR2: SGHSN and HYEKVE. Germline trimming cut 4 bases from V and 3 bases from J; bases unmatched to any gene: 2. The covered CDR3 bases are TGTGCCAGCTCCTGGACAGGGGACACCGGGCAGCTCTAC. Translation gives CASSWTGDTGQLY. The whole CDR3 region reads CASSWTGDTGQLYF.

As for this clone: These gene names are mouse names. The observed sequence ends 1 residue before the CDR3 terminus, with the missing tail filled in from the germline J gene. The chain couples TRBV12-1 to TRBJ2-5; TRBD2 matches 8 bases. The V gene's germline CDR1 is SGHSN and CDR2 HYEKVE. This CDR3 region has 13 residues. J was trimmed by 6 bases and V by 0 bases; bases with no gene match: 1. Incomplete CDR3 DNA: TGTGCCAGCTCTCTCCTGGGGGGTGACACCCAGTAC. This encodes CASSLLGGDTQY. The CDR3 in full is CASSLLGGDTQYF.

In the case of this clone: Gene and germline names: mouse. The covered CDR3 bases are TGTGCCAGCAGCCGCGACAGGGGCACAGAAGTCTTC. This sequence encodes CASSRDRGTEVF. The whole CDR3 protein is CASSRDRGTEVFF. The chain uses TRBV2 and TRBJ1-1; TRBD1 matches 8 bases. The read terminates 1 residue ahead of where the CDR3 ends, so the germline J gene completes it. This CDR3 comprises 13 residues. CDR1 and CDR2 (germline): LGHNA, YSYQKL. J gave up 4 bases and V 4 bases, and 2 bases lay outside the gene matches.

Comments on this clone: The genes and germline here are from mouse. The sequence runs out 1 residue before the end of the CDR3; the remainder is reconstructed from the germline J gene. The chain is built from TRBV26 and TRBJ2-5; D unresolved. The CDR3 consists of 13 residues. Looked up from germline, CDR1 is KGHPV and CDR2 is FQNQEV (reference sequence). Trimming shortened V by 4 bases and J by 6 bases, and 11 bases separated the two germline ends. Partial CDR3 DNA: TGTGCCAGCAGTCAGGAGGGAGGGGACACCCAGTAC. Translating gives CASSQEGGDTQY. The full CDR3 protein reads CASSQEGGDTQYF.

Comments on this clone: Gene names refer to mouse genes. The missing CDR3 end, 1 residue past where the read stops, is filled in from the germline J gene. The V call is TRBV26, the J call TRBJ1-4, with D perhaps matching TRBD1 (6 bases). The CDR3 extends over 15 amino acids. Trimming left V 0 bases short and J 6 bases short, with 11 bases between. Germline V lookup: CDR1 KGHPV, CDR2 FQNQEV (reference sequence). CDR3 bases read: TGTGCCAGCAGTCTGTCCCCAGGGGAAGACGAAAGATTATTT. Its protein product is CASSLSPGEDERLF. The full-length CDR3 reads as CASSLSPGEDERLFF. The full variable domain, completed using reference TRBV26 and TRBJ1-4, is NSKVIQTPRYLVKGQGQKAKMRCIPEKGHPVVFWYQQNKNNEFKFLINFQNQEVLQQIDMTEKRFSAECPSNSPCSLEIQSSEAGDSALYLCASSLSPGEDERLFFGHGTKLSVL.

As regards this clone: Gene and germline names: mouse. The read gets to within 1 residue of the CDR3 end, and the germline J gene fills in the rest. The chain recombines TRBV15 with TRBJ1-6, with D tentatively TRBD1 (6 bases). TRBJ1-6 is an ORF for which the function is uncertain. The germline V and J ends were trimmed by 6 bases and 0 bases, with 12 bases remaining between them. Germline V CDR1 and CDR2: SGHND, FRSKSL. The CDR3 loop spans 16 amino acids. The sequenced part of the CDR3 DNA is TGTGCCAGCAGCCTCAGGGGCAATTCCTATAATTCGCCCCTCTAC. It codes for CASSLRGNSYNSPLY. The CDR3 in full is CASSLRGNSYNSPLYF.

As regards this clone: Here the gene names and germline are mouse. The CDR3 here is CASSLDRANTGQLYF. The sequenced CDR3 bases are TGTGCCAGCAGTTTGGACAGGGCAAACACCGGGCAGCTCTAC. This chain uses TRBV15 with TRBJ2-2; 8 bases align to TRBD1. The CDR3 extends 1 residue past the end of the read, so its final part is completed from the germline J gene. From germline, CDR1 is SGHND and CDR2 FRSKSL. Germline trimming cut 3 bases from V and 0 bases from J; bases unmatched to any gene: 0. The CDR3 covers 15 residues.

Sample share makes this clone large. All gene names here are mouse names. The read ends 1 residue before the CDR3 terminus; that terminus is restored from the germline J gene. The V and J genes are TRBV26 and TRBJ2-7, with 12 bases identical to TRBD1. This CDR3 is 14 amino acids long. The J segment lost 6 bases and the V segment lost 4 bases, leaving 4 bases of the junction unmatched. Germline V gene lookup returns CDR1 KGHPV and CDR2 FQNQEV (reference sequence). The part of the CDR3 DNA that was read is TGTGCCAGCAGTCCCGGGGACAGGGGGCTTGAACAGTAC. Protein sequence: CASSPGDRGLEQY. The whole CDR3 sequence reads CASSPGDRGLEQYF.

On this clone itself: Gene names denote mouse genes. The CDR3 end falls 1 residue outside the read, so it is completed with the germline J gene. The J gene is TRBJ2-7, the V gene TRBV13-2; D remains ambiguous. This CDR3 is built from 11 residues. The V end was cut by 1 base, the J end by 7 bases, with 6 bases between. Germline-derived CDR1 and CDR2 are NNHNN and SYGAGS (reference sequence). CDR3 in amino acids: CASGDTTEQYF. CDR3 DNA, as far as it was read: TGTGCCAGCGGTGATACAACCGAACAGTAC.